A selection of T cell receptor beta chains follows, all from one sample in a study of control samples from healthy donors and cancer patients. Assay used: immunoSEQ multiplex PCR; TCRdb lists only in-frame clones, some missing. The top ten clones hold 0.95% to 1.5% of a sample with about 60,000 clones, around nine tenths of them seen once. The sample consisted of PBMCs. The receptors shown here come from a woman in her forties or fifties with colorectal cancer. CDR3s include the opening cysteine and the closing phenylalanine or tryptophan. Fields, in order: V gene, J gene, CDR3 protein.

>TRBV12-3/TRBV12-4|TRBJ1-1
CASSFGNTEAFF
>TRBV28|TRBJ1-3
CASSFGTGLTGNTIYF
>TRBV11-2|TRBJ2-7
CASSTTGRGEQYF
>TRBV7-2|TRBJ2-1
CASSSGPGVLYNEQFF
>TRBV5-1|TRBJ2-3
CASSRGPGQGTDTQYF
>TRBV12-5|TRBJ1-2
CASGPGTDRGYTF
>TRBV9|TRBJ1-4
CASSADPGPNEKLFF
>TRBV5-1|TRBJ2-5
CASSPSPLSKETQYF
>TRBV13|TRBJ1-1
CASSLGDRDTEAFF
>TRBV27|TRBJ2-7
CASREREARAGDSYEQYF
>TRBV7-9|TRBJ2-2
CASRLAGGRGGELFF
>TRBV7-9|TRBJ1-1
CASSLAGAALEAFF
>TRBV5-1|TRBJ2-5
CASSLSREGETQYF
>TRBV19|TRBJ2-5
CASSPFSGGFQETQYF
>TRBV19|TRBJ1-4
CASTPTGPYEKLFF
>TRBV5-6|TRBJ1-1
CASSDATGDTEAFF
>TRBV7-2|TRBJ2-1
CASSLPPTGRNEQFF
>TRBV3-1/TRBV3-2|TRBJ1-1
CASSQKGGEGTEAFF
>TRBV6-5|TRBJ1-1
CASRPGPHTEAFF
>TRBV27|TRBJ2-1
CASSLSAGSEQFF
>TRBV19|TRBJ2-7
CASSISGGRTYEQYF
>TRBV11-1|TRBJ1-2
CASSPDRNYGYTF
>TRBV29-1|TRBJ2-3
CSVGAGARTDTQYF
>TRBV9|TRBJ2-5
CASSPEGVQETQYF